Given below is one T cell receptor (beta chain) in context. Its specificity is unknown. This sample was taken from a study of post-analysis software for immune sequencing data. On the study more broadly: In terms of disease course, relapsing-remitting, secondary progressive and progressive-relapsing multiple sclerosis were included.

Study-level findings and limits: Same-batch samples co-clustered strongly by F measure. Significantly decreased normalized Chao1 diversity was recorded for multiple sclerosis patients relative to controls.

Presence of unique molecular identifiers characterized the TCR beta cDNA libraries. Yield was roughly 0.5 million cDNA molecules from around 1 to 9.1 million T cells. Each CDR3 protein gets one entry after TCRdb re-called the PCR reads with MiXCR. The sample lists some 690,000 distinct CDR3 sequences, 55% to 70% occurring once. Sequencing input: blood. The source is a girl aged 2 to 9 with multiple sclerosis.

The CDR3 loop reads CASTLGPLVGNEQFF. The CDR3 coding sequence is TGTGCCAGCACTCTGGGCCCTTTGGTGGGCAATGAGCAGTTCTTC. The chain employs TRBV12-3 or TRBV12-4 and TRBJ2-1; D is unclear. V was shortened by 7 bases and J by 6 bases, with 19 bases between the two germline ends. This CDR3 spans 15 amino acids.